Listed below are T cell receptor beta chains from one sample, sequenced in a study of vaccination and CD4 T cells after COVID-19. Each CDR3 protein is one row after TCRdb ran MiXCR on the PCR reads. The sample gives about 11,000 distinct CDR3 sequences, roughly a fifth of which show up once; over 9% is in the top ten. These TCRs are of unknown antigen specificity. The specimen was CD4+ T cells from blood, cultured in vitro, collected after SARS-CoV-2 vaccination. These TCRs come from a human donor who had recovered from COVID-19. Both conserved end residues are part of each CDR3. D genes are given only for firm matches. Clone size, where shown, is once, few, many, or a class for clones that have expanded.

j_call d_call clone_size v_call cdr3_aa cdr3_nt
TRBJ2-7 TRBD2 - TRBV7-2 CASTLASGSSYEQYF TGTGCCAGCACCCTCGCTAGCGGGAGCTCCTACGAGCAGTACTTC
TRBJ2-2 TRBD1 - TRBV30 CAWTNTGGLSTGELFF TGTGCCTGGACCAACACAGGGGGCCTTAGCACCGGGGAGCTGTTTTTT
TRBJ2-7 - - TRBV5-1 CASSSGQREQYF TGCGCCAGCAGCTCAGGACAAAGGGAGCAGTACTTC
TRBJ2-7 - few TRBV20-1 CSARSGPYEQYF TGCAGTGCTAGATCAGGCCCCTACGAGCAGTACTTC
TRBJ1-4 - - TRBV9 CASSPLPGQNEKLFF TGTGCCAGCAGCCCCCTCCCGGGGCAGAATGAAAAACTGTTTTTT
TRBJ2-2 - once TRBV9 CASTRDTGGELFF TGTGCCAGCACTAGGGACACCGGCGGGGAGCTGTTTTTT
TRBJ2-5 TRBD1 few TRBV18 CASSGQGTFGETQYF TGTGCCAGCTCAGGACAGGGGACGTTTGGCGAGACCCAGTACTTC
TRBJ2-4 TRBD1 few TRBV4-1 CASSQDGTGGSLDIQYF TGCGCCAGCAGCCAAGACGGGACAGGGGGGAGTTTGGACATTCAGTACTTC
TRBJ2-3 TRBD1 few TRBV2 CASRTGTGSPDTQYF TGTGCCAGCAGGACCGGGACAGGGTCCCCAGATACGCAGTATTTT
TRBJ2-7 TRBD2 - TRBV28 CASRRSGISSYEQYF TGTGCCAGCAGACGTAGCGGGATCAGCTCCTACGAGCAGTACTTC
TRBJ2-2 TRBD2 - TRBV6-5 CASSYGTSRNTGELFF TGTGCCAGCAGTTACGGGACTAGCAGGAACACCGGGGAGCTGTTTTTT
TRBJ2-7 TRBD2 few TRBV4-3 CASSQEGSGTSGSYEQYF TGCGCCAGCAGCCAAGAGGGTTCTGGGACTAGCGGGTCCTACGAGCAGTACTTC
TRBJ2-7 - - TRBV11-3 CASSPSRGNDHEQYF TGTGCCAGCAGCCCAAGTCGGGGGAACGACCACGAGCAGTACTTC
TRBJ2-7 TRBD1 - TRBV18 CASSLDRGYSYEQYF TGTGCCAGCTCACTAGACAGGGGGTACTCCTACGAGCAGTACTTC
TRBJ2-5 TRBD1 once TRBV9 CASSASIRDRAGETQYF TGTGCCAGCAGCGCATCGATCCGGGACAGGGCCGGAGAGACCCAGTACTTC
TRBJ1-1 - - TRBV7-3 CASSYTGTEAIF TGTGCCAGCAGCTATACCGGGACTGAAGCAATCTTT
TRBJ2-2 - few TRBV4-2 CASSREKGTGELFF TGTGCCAGCAGCCGGGAGAAGGGCACCGGGGAGCTGTTTTTT
TRBJ2-7 - - TRBV20-1 CSASPDFTTKQYF TGCAGTGCTAGCCCGGACTTTACTACGAAACAGTACTTC
TRBJ2-7 - - TRBV6-4 CASLGGRQSEMPEQYF TGTGCCAGCCTTGGGGGGCGTCAGTCGGAGATGCCCGAGCAGTACTTC
TRBJ2-7 - large TRBV20-1 CSARSRLREGEQYF TGCAGTGCTAGGTCTCGGTTACGCGAGGGCGAGCAGTACTTC
TRBJ1-2 - - TRBV6-5 CASSYVGTNSYGYTF TGTGCCAGCAGTTACGTAGGGACAAACTCTTATGGCTACACCTTC
TRBJ1-6 - few TRBV5-1 CASSLSPAEDSPLHF TGCGCCAGCAGCTTGTCTCCGGCCGAGGATTCACCCCTCCACTTT
TRBJ2-3 - medium-sized TRBV7-2 CASSLGLGRITDTQYF TGTGCCAGCAGCTTAGGTCTAGGGAGGATCACAGATACGCAGTATTTT
TRBJ2-7 - few TRBV6-1 CASKPVTSSYEQYF TGTGCCAGCAAACCGGTAACGAGCTCCTACGAGCAGTACTTC
TRBJ2-4 - few TRBV28 CASSRRRLLAKNIQYF TGTGCCAGCAGCCGCCGACGGTTGCTAGCCAAAAACATTCAGTACTTC